This T cell receptor (beta chain) was found in a study of cytomegalovirus exposure and HLA in healthy donors. The PCR made use of 60 Vbeta and 13 Jbeta primers. This table comes from immunoSEQ multiplex PCR, and its TCRdb copy is limited to in-frame clones, with some not included. The sample has approximately 120,000 clones; around 81% are singletons. The CDR3 extends over 13 amino acids. Germline CDR1 reads MNHEY; CDR2 reads SVGAGI. J lost 10 bases, V lost 6 bases, and 6 bases had no gene match. The sequenced material came from PBMCs. The receptor's source is a woman in her 30s in good health and CMV-seronegative. This sequence joins TRBV6-5 and TRBJ2-1, with 10 bases lining up with TRBD1. The DNA of the CDR3 is TGTGCCAGCAGGGGGACAGGGGCGTACGAGCAGTTCTTC. It encodes CASRGTGAYEQFF.